These 16 T cell receptor beta chains were sequenced from one sample in a study of OX40 agonist ivuxolimab in advanced cancers. To prepare the library, the immunoSEQ multiplex PCR assay was applied. TCRdb took over this immuneACCESS table, retaining in-frame rearrangements with V and J assigned. Such tables are incomplete; in checked studies, under half of the missing clones stem from an unresolved V gene, and the remainder is unexplained. This sample has over 35,000 clones in its table, and 89% of those were observed once. Together, the top ten hold 0.45% to 0.6% of the sample. Source: CD4+ or CD8+ T cells sorted from blood, taken in a trial of the OX40 agonist ivuxolimab. The receptor source for this set is an adult with an advanced solid tumor such as melanoma, head and neck, liver or kidney cancer.

The genes are TRBV6-5 and TRBJ2-1; TRBD2 aligns across 10 bases. Germline loops: CDR1 MNHEY, CDR2 SVGAGI. This CDR3 is 15 amino acids long. The V segment lost 6 bases and the J segment 8 bases; nucleotides outside the gene matches: 10. CDR3 sequence: CASSESGGAVYEQFF. The CDR3 DNA is TGTGCCAGCAGCGAAAGCGGGGGGGCCGTATATGAGCAGTTCTTC.

This chain uses TRBV10-3 with TRBJ1-5; TRBD1 matches 9 bases. The CDR3 sequence is 15 residues long. V was pared by 6 bases and J by 5 bases, with 8 bases of the junction left unmatched. Germline V gene data show CDR1 as ENHRY and CDR2 as SYGVKD. The CDR3: CAISAQGAGDQPQHF. CDR3 nucleotides: TGTGCCATCAGCGCACAGGGGGCAGGGGATCAGCCCCAGCATTTT.

As for this clone: Relative to the germline gene, one junction end is altered; a read error may explain this. The V call is TRBV7-7, the J call TRBJ2-3; a possible D gene is TRBD1 (6 bases). Germline-derived CDR1 and CDR2 are SSHAT and FNYEAQ (reference sequence). CDR3 length: 13 amino acids. CDR3 in amino acids: CASSFRGTDTQYF. The CDR3 bases are TGTGCTAGCAGCTTCAGGGGTACAGATACGCAGTATTTT.

This clone occurred once. The chain is built from TRBV10-1 and TRBJ1-1, with unresolved D. The CDR3 spans 16 residues. Trimming pared 9 bases from V and 1 base from J, leaving 21 bases between. CDR1 and CDR2 from the germline V gene are WNHNN and SYGVQD (reference sequence). CDR3 residues: CARVSSNYFRNTEAFF. The CDR3 nucleotides read TGCGCCAGGGTTTCATCCAATTATTTCAGGAACACTGAAGCTTTCTTT.

This clone appeared once. The V gene is TRBV7-6, the J gene TRBJ2-3; D may be TRBD1 (5 bases). Trimming shortened V by 5 bases and J by 2 bases, and 14 bases separated the two germline ends. CDR3 length: 15 residues. CDR1 SGHVS and CDR2 FNYEAQ come from the germline V gene. The CDR3 region is CASSPQGLDTDTQYF. The CDR3 bases are TGTGCCAGCAGCCCTCAGGGTCTCGACACAGATACGCAGTATTTT. Complete variable domain (other parts from reference TRBV7-6 and TRBJ2-3): GAGVSQSPRYKVTKRGQDVALRCDPISGHVSLYWYRQALGQGPEFLTYFNYEAQQDKSGLPNDRFSAERPEGSISTLTIQRTEQRDSAMYRCASSPQGLDTDTQYFGPGTRLTVL.

This clone showed up just a few times. Within the sample, other DNA sequences also encode this same CDR3. V gene TRBV7-2 combines with J gene TRBJ2-5; TRBD2 agrees at 16 bases. This CDR3 has 18 residues. With V trimmed by 5 bases and J by 5 bases, 11 bases remained unmatched. Germline lookup yields CDR1 SGHTA and CDR2 FQGNSA. CDR3 bases: TGTGCCAGCAGCCGACTGGGGACTAGCGGGGGGGCTAGGGAGACCCAGTACTTC. Translating gives CASSRLGTSGGARETQYF. Full variable domain (remainder filled in from reference TRBV7-2 and TRBJ2-5): GAGVSQSPSNKVTEKGKDVELRCDPISGHTALYWYRQSLGQGLEFLIYFQGNSAPDKSGLPSDRFSAERTGGSVSTLTIQRTQQEDSAVYLCASSRLGTSGGARETQYFGPGTRLLVL.

The chain joins TRBV7-9 to TRBJ2-3; perhaps TRBD2 as D (5 bases). The CDR3 runs 14 residues. V was trimmed by 8 bases and J by 0 bases, leaving 12 bases between them. The V gene's germline CDR1 is SEHNR and CDR2 FQNEAQ (reference sequence). CDR3 region: CASQARGSTDTQYF. In DNA, the CDR3 is TGTGCCAGCCAAGCCAGAGGGAGCACAGATACGCAGTATTTT. The full variable domain, in which reference TRBV7-9 and TRBJ2-3 provide the parts outside the CDR3, is DTGVSQNPRHKITKRGQNVTFRCDPISEHNRLYWYRQTLGQGPEFLTYFQNEAQLEKSRLLSDRFSAERPKGSFSTLEIQRTEQGDSAMYLCASQARGSTDTQYFGPGTRLTVL.

This clone was detected a few times. V gene TRBV19 combines with J gene TRBJ1-1; D gene ambiguous. Trimming removed 4 bases at V and 6 bases at J, with 12 bases between. From germline, CDR1 is LNHDA and CDR2 SQIVND (reference sequence). The CDR3 is 13 amino acids. The DNA for the CDR3 is TGTGCCAGTAGTAACTTAAGGGCGGCTGAAGCTTTCTTT. Its protein is CASSNLRAAEAFF.

The J gene is TRBJ2-1, the V gene TRBV5-1, with D perhaps matching TRBD2 (8 bases). Trimming removed 4 bases at V and 6 bases at J, with 17 bases between. The germline V gene has CDR1 SGHRS and CDR2 YFSETQ. This CDR3 is built from 15 residues. CDR3 DNA: TGCGCCAGCAGCGAGGGGGCCGGGACTAGCAATGAGCAGTTCTTC. Its translation is CASSEGAGTSNEQFF.

V usage is TRBV30 and J usage is TRBJ1-6; no definite D call. Germline V gene lookup returns CDR1 GTSNPN and CDR2 SVGIG (reference sequence). Trimming removed 0 bases from V and 18 bases from J, with 12 bases in between. This CDR3 contains 11 residues. The CDR3 is CAWSVGQFPHF. The DNA for the CDR3 is TGTGCCTGGAGTGTCGGTCAGTTCCCCCACTTT. Full variable domain (outside the CDR3, taken from reference TRBV30 and TRBJ1-6): SQTIHQWPATLVQPVGSPLSLECTVEGTSNPNLYWYRQAAGRGLQLLFYSVGIGQISSEVPQNLSASRPQDRQFILSSKKLLLSDSGFYLCAWSVGQFPHFGNGTRLTVT.

This chain connects TRBV5-4 to TRBJ2-1, with a tentative D call TRBD2 (5 bases). The CDR3 spans 15 residues. The V end lost 2 bases, the J end lost 7 bases, and 16 bases lay between the germline ends. Per the germline V gene, CDR1 is SGHNT and CDR2 is YYREEE (reference sequence). The CDR3 loop is CASSFRSRDGNEQFF. The CDR3, as DNA: TGTGCCAGCAGCTTCCGCTCCCGGGATGGGAATGAGCAGTTCTTC.

This clone was observed once. The rearrangement joins TRBV6-5 to TRBJ1-6; no reliable D call. The germline V gene encodes CDR1 MNHEY and CDR2 SVGAGI. V lost 11 bases and J 8 bases, leaving 4 bases between the germline ends. This CDR3 is 9 amino acids long. The CDR3 DNA is TGTGCCGGCTATTCACCCCTCCACTTT. It codes for CAGYSPLHF.

V gene TRBV5-4 combines with J gene TRBJ2-5; 8 nucleotides agree with TRBD2. CDR3 length equals 17 residues. The V segment lost 4 bases and the J segment 2 bases; nucleotides outside the gene matches: 13. CDR1 and CDR2 (germline): SGHNT, YYREEE (reference sequence). CDR3 nucleotide sequence: TGTGCCAGCAGCGGGGGGACTTTAGCGGGGTTTCAAGAGACCCAGTACTTC. Its translation: CASSGGTLAGFQETQYF.

V and J are TRBV5-1 and TRBJ1-2, with D possibly TRBD1 on 5 matching bases. V dropped 0 bases and J dropped 4 bases, with 10 bases sitting between them. CDR1 is SGHRS and CDR2 is YFSETQ in the germline V gene. CDR3 length equals 14 residues. DNA of the CDR3: TGCGCCAGCAGCTTGGGGGACCTCGCCTATGGCTACACCTTC. It encodes CASSLGDLAYGYTF.

The chain carries TRBV30 and TRBJ2-7; 8 positions match TRBD1. The V gene end was trimmed by 0 bases and the J gene end by 2 bases; junction bases not matched to a gene: 3. Germline V CDR1 and CDR2: GTSNPN, SVGIG (reference sequence). The CDR3 extends over 14 amino acids. The CDR3 coding sequence is TGTGCCTGGAGTGTGGGACAGGTGCCCTACGAGCAGTACTTC. Translation gives CAWSVGQVPYEQYF.

The chain has TRBV19 and TRBJ2-5, with 8 bases aligning to TRBD2. The germline CDR1 and CDR2 sequences are LNHDA and SQIVND (reference sequence). V dropped 7 bases and J dropped 5; count of bases not matched to a gene: 12. The CDR3 runs to 15 residues. CDR3 region: CASMGQSGSLETQYF. In DNA, the CDR3 is TGTGCCAGTATGGGGCAGAGCGGGAGCCTCGAGACCCAGTACTTC.